The 20 T cell receptor beta chains in this list originate from one sample, sequenced in a study of shared clonotypes between healthy human individuals. TCRdb's copy holds only in-frame clones and misses some; the assay was immunoSEQ multiplex PCR. This table has approximately 530,000 clones, about 95% appearing once. Sequenced sample: naive CD4+ T cells sorted from blood. Subset described: CD45RA+ positively selected. Source of these receptors: a young woman in good health.

The CDR3 region has the DNA TGTGCCAGCAGCTTAACCCCCGGACTAGTTAGCGATGAGCAGTTCTTC. It yields the protein CASSLTPGLVSDEQFF. V usage is TRBV7-3 and J usage is TRBJ2-1; 7 nucleotides agree with TRBD2. Germline loops: CDR1 SGHTA, CDR2 FQGTGA. Germline trimming cut 0 bases from V and 8 bases from J; bases unmatched to any gene: 10. There are 16 residues in the CDR3.

J is TRBJ1-2 and V is TRBV29-1, with 7 bases fitting TRBD1. CDR1 and CDR2 (germline): SQVTM, ANQGSEA. The V segment lost 7 bases and the J segment 2 bases; nucleotides outside the gene matches: 4. This CDR3 spans 12 amino acids. CDR3 sequence: CSAGTVNYGYTF. CDR3 sequence (DNA): TGCAGCGCAGGGACAGTAAACTATGGCTACACCTTC.

The chain links TRBV5-4 to TRBJ2-5, with D maybe TRBD1 (6 bases). The J call may be wrong; the DNA end is better matched by TRBJ2-7. The V gene's germline CDR1 is SGHNT and CDR2 YYREEE (reference sequence). The CDR3 spans 14 residues. CDR3 sequence reads: CASRGDRNSYEQYF. In DNA form, the CDR3 reads TGTGCCAGCAGGGGTGACAGGAATTCCTACGAGCAGTACTTC.

On this clone itself: Other DNA variants within this sample encode the same CDR3. The V gene is TRBV27, the J gene TRBJ1-2; no reliable D call. Germline CDR1 reads MNHEY; CDR2 reads SMNVEV (reference sequence). V was trimmed by 3 bases and J by 2 bases, leaving 7 bases between them. The CDR3 spans 13 residues. The CDR3 protein is CASSLEGNYGYTF. The CDR3 DNA reads TGTGCCAGCAGTTTGGAGGGAAACTATGGCTACACCTTC.

This chain uses TRBV5-4 with TRBJ2-7, with TRBD2 matching 9 bases. The germline gives CDR1 SGHNT, CDR2 YYREEE (reference sequence). The CDR3 is made up of 16 amino acids. The V gene end was trimmed by 2 bases and the J gene end by 7 bases; junction bases not matched to a gene: 13. The CDR3 sequence: CASSLYHAGGPGEQYF. CDR3 coding DNA: TGTGCCAGCAGCTTATATCACGCGGGAGGGCCGGGAGAGCAGTACTTC.

The CDR3 is CASSSRRTGLGGGDTQYF. The CDR3 nucleotides read TGTGCCAGCAGTTCGCGTCGAACAGGACTAGGAGGTGGTGATACGCAGTATTTT. The V gene is TRBV27, the J gene TRBJ2-3, with 7 bases identical to TRBD2. The V gene end was trimmed by 4 bases and the J gene end by 6 bases; junction bases not matched to a gene: 19. Germline V gene data show CDR1 as MNHEY and CDR2 as SMNVEV (reference sequence). CDR3 length equals 18 residues.

The chain joins TRBV4-2 to TRBJ2-2; D remains ambiguous. V lost 0 bases, J lost 0 bases, and 14 bases lay in between. Looked up from germline, CDR1 is LGHNA and CDR2 is YNFKEQ. The CDR3 runs to 18 residues. As DNA, the CDR3 is TGTGCCAGCAGCCAAGAAAGGCTGGGCGCGGCGAACACCGGGGAGCTGTTTTTT. Encoded protein: CASSQERLGAANTGELFF.

The chain is built from TRBV10-1 and TRBJ2-1, with D perhaps TRBD2 (5 bases). The V gene lost 2 bases and the J gene lost 5 bases, with 13 bases spanning the gap. The CDR3 covers 15 residues. Germline V CDR1 and CDR2: WNHNN, SYGVQD (reference sequence). The DNA of the CDR3 is TGCGCCAGCAGTGAGCATTCTGGCGGGCACAATGAGCAGTTCTTC. Its protein product is CASSEHSGGHNEQFF.

This chain joins TRBV28 and TRBJ2-3; TRBD2 agrees at 11 bases. The CDR3 spans 16 residues. Germline V CDR1 and CDR2: MDHEN, SYDVKM. Trimming at V came to 4 bases and at J to 0 bases, leaving 3 bases not matched to a gene. CDR3 coding DNA: TGTGCCAGCAGTTGGGGACTAGCGGCTAGCACAGATACGCAGTATTTT. As protein: CASSWGLAASTDTQYF.

V usage is TRBV18 and J usage is TRBJ2-1, with TRBD2 matching over 9 bases. The ends lost 2 bases at V and 2 bases at J; junction bases unmatched: 4. The CDR3 loop spans 16 amino acids. Germline loops: CDR1 KGHSH, CDR2 LQKENI. CDR3 protein: CASSPGGRGTYNEQFF. CDR3 nucleotide sequence: TGTGCCAGCTCACCAGGCGGGAGGGGAACCTACAATGAGCAGTTCTTC.

The DNA of the CDR3 is TGTGCCAGTACTAGACAGGGGACGGACTATGGCTACACCTTC. Translating it yields CASTRQGTDYGYTF. The chain combines TRBV19 with TRBJ1-2; the match to TRBD1 covers 8 bases. Per germline, CDR1 LNHDA and CDR2 SQIVND (reference sequence). The CDR3 totals 14 residues. The ends lost 7 bases at V and 3 bases at J; junction bases unmatched: 7. Supplemented by reference TRBV19 and TRBJ1-2, the full variable domain reads DGGITQSPKYLFRKEGQNVTLSCEQNLNHDAMYWYRQDPGQGLRLIYYSQIVNDFQKGDIAEGYSVSREKKESFPLTVTSAQKNPTAFYLCASTRQGTDYGYTFGSGTRLTVV.

This clone was recorded only once. This chain connects TRBV19 to TRBJ2-3; possibly TRBD2 for D (5 bases). The V gene lost 3 bases and the J gene lost 0 bases, with 10 bases spanning the gap. Germline CDR1 and CDR2: LNHDA and SQIVND (reference sequence). The CDR3 contains 15 residues. CDR3 in amino acids: CASSILLGSTDTQYF. CDR3 nucleotide sequence: TGTGCCAGTAGTATCCTACTAGGCAGCACAGATACGCAGTATTTT.

The rearrangement joins TRBV9 to TRBJ2-1; perhaps D is TRBD1 or TRBD2 (5 bases each). Germline CDR1 reads SGDLS; CDR2 reads YYNGEE. CDR3 length: 14 residues. V dropped 3 bases and J dropped 4 bases, with 11 bases sitting between them. CDR3 sequence reads: CASSEGTLYNEQFF. In DNA form, the CDR3 reads TGTGCCAGCAGCGAGGGGACCCTATACAATGAGCAGTTCTTC.

The rearrangement joins TRBV5-4 to TRBJ2-2; 8 nucleotides match TRBD2. The CDR3 spans 17 residues. V was pared by 4 bases and J by 4 bases, with 12 bases of the junction left unmatched. From germline, CDR1 is SGHNT and CDR2 YYREEE (reference sequence). The CDR3 here is CASSPNNRAGVTGELFF. DNA of the CDR3: TGTGCCAGCAGCCCAAACAACAGAGCGGGAGTCACCGGGGAGCTGTTTTTT. The variable domain in full, completed from reference TRBV5-4 and TRBJ2-2, reads ETGVTQSPTHLIKTRGQQVTLRCSSQSGHNTVSWYQQALGQGPQFIFQYYREEENGRGNFPPRFSGLQFPNYSSELNVNALELDDSALYLCASSPNNRAGVTGELFFGEGSRLTVL.

This clone was found a few times. The gene calls are TRBV11-2 and TRBJ2-6; D remains unclear. The germline CDR1 and CDR2 sequences are SGHAT and FQNNGV. The length of the CDR3 is 15 residues. Between the trimmed V and J ends, which lost 3 bases and 4 bases, there was a span of 10 bases. CDR3 amino acids: CASSFAALGANVLTF. The CDR3 nucleotides read TGTGCCAGCAGCTTTGCAGCGCTAGGGGCCAACGTCCTGACTTTC.

With respect to this clone: Other DNA sequences in this specimen translate into the identical CDR3. The J gene is TRBJ1-2, the V gene TRBV18; TRBD1 matches at 7 bases. J was trimmed by 5 bases and V by 2 bases; bases with no gene match: 5. Germline values: CDR1 KGHSH, CDR2 LQKENI. The length of the CDR3 is 14 residues. This CDR3 is CASSPDRVGYGYTF. CDR3 nucleotides: TGTGCCAGCTCACCAGACAGGGTAGGGTATGGCTACACCTTC.

CDR3: CASSYLARAGDTQYF. The CDR3 DNA sequence: TGTGCCAGCAGCTACCTGGCTAGAGCAGGGGATACGCAGTATTTT. The rearrangement links TRBV7-6 to TRBJ2-3; D is possibly TRBD1 (5 bases). CDR1 and CDR2 from the germline V gene are SGHVS and FNYEAQ. Trimming cost V 4 bases and J 6 bases, with 17 bases left between them. The CDR3 consists of 15 residues.

The V gene is TRBV25-1, the J gene TRBJ2-7; a possible D gene is TRBD1 (6 bases). The V gene lost 3 bases and the J gene lost 3 bases, with 12 bases spanning the gap. The CDR3 extends over 14 amino acids. CDR1 and CDR2 (germline): MGHDK, SYGVNS. CDR3 amino acids: CASSEGQPIYEQYF. The DNA of the CDR3 is TGTGCCAGCAGTGAGGGACAACCCATCTACGAGCAGTACTTC.

The chain joins TRBV6-4 to TRBJ2-3; weak D call: TRBD1 (6 bases). Trimming shortened V by 6 bases and J by 0 bases, and 10 bases separated the two germline ends. CDR3 length: 14 amino acids. The germline CDR1 and CDR2 sequences are MRHNA and SNTAGT. The CDR3 DNA reads TGTGCCAGCAGGAGGACAGCAAGCACAGATACGCAGTATTTT. It translates to CASRRTASTDTQYF.

The chain uses TRBV28 and TRBJ2-1; 16 bases match TRBD2. The germline gives CDR1 MDHEN, CDR2 SYDVKM. CDR3 length: 18 amino acids. J was trimmed by 5 bases and V by 3 bases; bases with no gene match: 7. The CDR3 region is CASSLAGLAGGPDNEQFF. CDR3 DNA sequence: TGTGCCAGCAGTTTGGCGGGACTAGCGGGAGGGCCCGACAATGAGCAGTTCTTC.